Listed here are 32 T cell receptor beta chains from one sample, sequenced in a study of T cells in Graves' hyperthyroidism and ophthalmopathy. Amplified TCR beta CDR3 regions derived from RNA transcripts. Carried out on the TCR CDR3, a first-round RT-PCR used the HTBI primer set. TCRdb fed the multiplex PCR reads into MiXCR, producing one record per CDR3 protein. The sample holds 500,000 to 750,000 distinct CDR3 sequences; about 15% are singletons and the top ten take around 7.8%. The material sequenced was blood. The source of these receptors is a woman in her 30s with Graves' hyperthyroidism.

The table lists this clonotype with many counts. CDR3 amino acids: CASSPHGGMNTEAFF. CDR3 coding DNA: TGTGCCAGCAGCCCACACGGGGGGATGAACACTGAAGCTTTCTTT. The chain has TRBV3-1 and TRBJ1-1, with a possible D match to TRBD1 (5 bases). The length of the CDR3 is 15 residues. Per germline, CDR1 LGHDT and CDR2 YNNKEL (reference sequence). Trimming took off 4 bases at V and 0 bases at J, with 12 bases between the two ends.

This clonotype was picked up many times. This chain uses TRBV2 with TRBJ1-6, with D tentatively TRBD1 (6 bases). V gave up 3 bases and J gave up 4 bases, with 7 bases separating them. CDR3 size: 14 residues. Germline V CDR1 and CDR2: SNHLY, FYNNEI. For the CDR3, the DNA is TGTGCCAGCAGTGACGGACAGTATAATTCACCCCTCCACTTT. This translates into CASSDGQYNSPLHF.

In its sample, this clonotype was seen many times. The gene calls are TRBV5-1 and TRBJ2-7; D is unresolved. Germline V CDR1 and CDR2: SGHRS, YFSETQ. The CDR3 has 13 amino acids. V was pared by 5 bases and J by 3 bases, with 12 bases between. The CDR3 sequence: CASSVGPFYEQYF. CDR3 DNA: TGCGCCAGCAGTGTCGGACCGTTCTACGAGCAGTACTTC.

This clonotype was counted ten times or more. The chain employs TRBV28 and TRBJ1-3, with TRBD1 matching 8 bases. CDR1 is MDHEN, CDR2 SYDVKM, per germline. V gave up 5 bases and J gave up 2 bases; unmatched junction bases: 11. The CDR3 loop spans 17 amino acids. CDR3 protein: CASSPQSQGAAGNTIYF. DNA of the CDR3: TGTGCCAGCAGTCCCCAAAGCCAGGGGGCAGCTGGAAACACCATATATTTT.

In its sample, this clonotype was seen a few times. This chain links TRBV5-1 with TRBJ2-7; TRBD2 matches 10 bases. V was clipped by 4 bases and J by 3 bases; unmatched bases: 10. Looked up from germline, CDR1 is SGHRS and CDR2 is YFSETQ. The CDR3 is 16 amino acids. The CDR3 protein is CASSRTGTSAHYEQYF. The DNA for the CDR3 is TGCGCCAGCAGCCGAACCGGGACTAGCGCTCACTACGAGCAGTACTTC.

This clonotype was observed many times. V usage is TRBV12-3 or TRBV12-4 and J usage is TRBJ2-5; 7 nucleotides align to TRBD2. The CDR3 extends over 14 amino acids. V lost 6 bases, J lost 2 bases, and 6 bases stayed unmatched. The CDR3 nucleotides are TGTGCCAGCAGCGGACTAGATACGCAAGAGACCCAGTACTTC. Amino acids: CASSGLDTQETQYF.

This clonotype showed up many times. The chain couples TRBV5-6 to TRBJ2-7; D possibly corresponds to TRBD2 (6 bases). In germline, CDR1 is SGHDT, CDR2 YYEEEE. The CDR3 loop spans 15 amino acids. The V gene lost 0 bases and the J gene lost 3 bases, with 13 bases spanning the gap. The CDR3 loop reads CASSLVSGADYEQYF. The CDR3 nucleotides read TGTGCCAGCAGCTTGGTTAGCGGAGCAGACTACGAGCAGTACTTC.

The chain carries TRBV27 and TRBJ1-2; 8 bases align to TRBD1. Germline values: CDR1 MNHEY, CDR2 SMNVEV (reference sequence). Trimming cost V 3 bases and J 2 bases; bases outside gene matches: 14. The CDR3 runs to 18 residues. In DNA, the CDR3 is TGTGCCAGCAGTTTTGGCGGGACAGGAGGAGCGATAAACTATGGCTACACCTTC. Translating gives CASSFGGTGGAINYGYTF.

The chain joins TRBV18 to TRBJ2-3; TRBD2 aligns across 9 bases. Germline V gene sequence: CDR1 KGHSH, CDR2 LQKENI. Trimming took 3 bases from V and 6 from J; bases not matched to a gene: 10. CDR3 length equals 16 residues. CDR3 amino acids: CASSPLAGALRDTQYF. In nucleotides, the CDR3 is TGTGCCAGCTCACCTTTAGCGGGAGCCCTCCGGGATACGCAGTATTTT.

This clonotype appeared a few times. The rearrangement uses TRBV7-2 and TRBJ2-3, with D uncertain. CDR3 length equals 11 residues. In germline, CDR1 is SGHTA, CDR2 FQGNSA. Trimming took 5 bases from V and 7 from J, leaving 7 bases between them. The chain's CDR3 is CASSGLNTQYF. CDR3 DNA sequence: TGTGCCAGCAGCGGGTTAAATACGCAGTATTTT.

This clonotype has a count of ten or more. The CDR3 sequence: CASSPHGPYEQYF. The CDR3 coding sequence is TGTGCCAGCAGCCCCCACGGTCCCTACGAGCAGTACTTC. V usage is TRBV7-2 and J usage is TRBJ2-7, with D hard to call. The ends were cut back, 5 bases at V and 2 bases at J, with 10 bases in the middle. The CDR3 is made up of 13 amino acids. Germline values: CDR1 SGHTA, CDR2 FQGNSA. Combining the CDR3 with reference TRBV7-2 and TRBJ2-7 gives the whole variable domain GAGVSQSPSNKVTEKGKDVELRCDPISGHTALYWYRQSLGQGLEFLIYFQGNSAPDKSGLPSDRFSAERTGGSVSTLTIQRTQQEDSAVYLCASSPHGPYEQYFGPGTRLTVT.

The sample holds a few counts of this clonotype. The rearrangement links TRBV20-1 to TRBJ2-1; 14 nucleotides align to TRBD2. Germline V CDR1 and CDR2: DFQATT, SNEGSKA (reference sequence). The CDR3 runs to 19 residues. The J segment lost 2 bases and the V segment lost 6 bases, leaving 15 bases of the junction unmatched. CDR3 DNA: TGCAGTGCCGACCCCGGGACTAGCGGGAGCCTACTTACCTACAATGAGCAGTTCTTC. This codes for CSADPGTSGSLLTYNEQFF.

This clonotype was counted many times. J is TRBJ1-4 and V is TRBV20-1, with D maybe TRBD1 (5 bases). Trimming took off 0 bases at V and 1 base at J, with 6 bases between the two ends. The CDR3 has 14 residues. CDR1 and CDR2 (germline): DFQATT, SNEGSKA (reference sequence). The CDR3 DNA is TGCAGTGCTAGAGAGGGGGTAACTAATGAAAAACTGTTTTTT. It yields the protein CSAREGVTNEKLFF.

This clonotype was observed at least ten times. The V and J genes are TRBV18 and TRBJ2-5; D is unresolved. CDR1 and CDR2 from the germline V gene are KGHSH and LQKENI. This CDR3 has 14 residues. V was trimmed by 3 bases and J by 0 bases, leaving 8 bases between them. For the CDR3, the DNA is TGTGCCAGCTCACCGGCTACCGACCAAGAGACCCAGTACTTC. Amino acids: CASSPATDQETQYF.

This clonotype was recorded at least ten times. V gene TRBV28 combines with J gene TRBJ2-7; the D call may be TRBD1 or TRBD2 (5 bases each). Germline V gives CDR1 MDHEN, CDR2 SYDVKM. V lost 2 bases to trimming and J lost 1 base, with 15 bases between them. The CDR3 covers 16 residues. DNA for the CDR3: TGTGCCAGCAGTTTAGAATGGGAGACAGATTCCTACGAGCAGTACTTC. It is translated as CASSLEWETDSYEQYF.

This clonotype came up a few times. A much larger clone is a single base away; this may be a read error. The chain combines TRBV7-2 with TRBJ2-7; D is undetermined. Trimming stripped 4 bases from V and 5 bases from J, with 12 bases between. The CDR3 spans 13 residues. Germline-derived CDR1 and CDR2 are SGHTA and FQGNSA. The CDR3 DNA follows: TGTGCCAGCAGCTCAGAGCTTCGGCACGAGCAGTACTTC. Amino acids: CASSSELRHEQYF.

This clonotype has only a few counts. The CDR3 DNA reads TGTGCCACCAGTCAGACAGGAGTCTCTGGGGCCAACGTCCTGACTTTC. Its protein product is CATSQTGVSGANVLTF. This sequence joins TRBV24-1 and TRBJ2-6; D is perhaps TRBD1 (6 bases). The CDR3 has 16 residues. V lost 6 bases, J lost 0 bases, and 11 bases lay in between. From germline, CDR1 is KGHDR and CDR2 SFDVKD.

This clonotype was counted between two and nine times. The chain joins TRBV5-8 to TRBJ1-2, with 10 bases lining up with TRBD1. The CDR3 runs 17 residues. Trimming cost V 4 bases and J 8 bases; bases outside gene matches: 17. CDR1 is SGHTS, CDR2 YDEGEE, per germline. CDR3 region: CASSPPGRRQGAYGYTF. CDR3 DNA: TGTGCCAGCAGCCCCCCCGGCCGACGACAGGGGGCTTACGGCTACACCTTC.

This chain links TRBV5-1 with TRBJ2-1, with 9 positions matching TRBD2. This CDR3 is built from 15 residues. The germline V gene encodes CDR1 SGHRS and CDR2 YFSETQ. The trim removed 6 bases at V and 5 bases at J, leaving 9 bases unmatched. The CDR3 loop reads CASKVGAGGNNEQFF. Here the CDR3 DNA reads TGCGCCAGCAAAGTCGGAGCGGGAGGAAACAATGAGCAGTTCTTC. The variable domain in full, with the rest retrieved from reference TRBV5-1 and TRBJ2-1, is KAGVTQTPRYLIKTRGQQVTLSCSPISGHRSVSWYQQTPGQGLQFLFEYFSETQRNKGNFPGRFSGRQFSNSRSEMNVSTLELGDSALYLCASKVGAGGNNEQFFGPGTRLTVL.

This clonotype showed up many times. The V and J genes are TRBV30 and TRBJ2-1, with D unclear. Looked up from germline, CDR1 is GTSNPN and CDR2 is SVGIG (reference sequence). This CDR3 has 16 amino acids. V shed 0 bases and J shed 2 bases, with 14 bases lying between them. In DNA, the CDR3 is TGTGCCTGGAGTGTAATTGACCCATTGGCCTACAATGAGCAGTTCTTC. Its translation is CAWSVIDPLAYNEQFF.

The V and J genes are TRBV3-1 and TRBJ2-2; 11 bases fit TRBD1. CDR3 length: 18 residues. The germline CDR1 and CDR2 sequences are LGHDT and YNNKEL (reference sequence). V dropped 1 base and J dropped 4; count of bases not matched to a gene: 8. The CDR3 loop reads CASSQGLRTGGITGELFF. The DNA for the CDR3 is TGTGCCAGCAGCCAAGGCCTGCGGACAGGGGGCATCACCGGGGAGCTGTTTTTT.

A single count supports this clonotype. This may be a read error: a much more frequent sequence differs by one nucleotide. The V call is TRBV3-1, the J call TRBJ2-7; 8 bases fit TRBD2. The CDR3 contains 16 residues. In germline, CDR1 is LGHDT, CDR2 YNNKEL (reference sequence). Here the CDR3 DNA reads TGTGCCAGCAGCCAAGATTCGACTAGCGTTACCTACGAGCAGTGCTTC. Its translation: CASSQDSTSVTYEQCF.

In the case of this clonotype: Compared with germline, one end of the junction differs, possibly owing to a read error. The chain uses TRBV20-1 and TRBJ2-1, with D possibly being TRBD1 (8 bases). Per the germline V gene, CDR1 is DFQATT and CDR2 is SNEGSKA (reference sequence). This CDR3 is built from 12 residues. The CDR3 nucleotides are TGCGGTGCAAAAACAGGGGGGGGTGAGCAGTTCTTC. Amino acids: CGAKTGGGEQFF.

The rearrangement uses TRBV9 and TRBJ2-7; D might be TRBD1 or TRBD2, each matching 5 bases. The V end lost 0 bases, the J end lost 4 bases, and 20 bases lay between the germline ends. The CDR3 consists of 17 residues. Germline V gene sequence: CDR1 SGDLS, CDR2 YYNGEE. This CDR3 is CASSVGDSGTEPYEQYF. The CDR3 region has the DNA TGTGCCAGCAGCGTAGGGGATTCCGGGACCGAACCTTACGAGCAGTACTTC.

Only a few counts were recorded for this clonotype. This sequence joins TRBV27 and TRBJ2-7; no firm D call. Trimming took off 2 bases at V and 3 bases at J, with 11 bases between the two ends. The CDR3 is 14 amino acids. Per germline, CDR1 MNHEY and CDR2 SMNVEV (reference sequence). CDR3 sequence (DNA): TGTGCCAGCAGTTTAGCGGTCAGCGTCTACGAGCAGTACTTC. It specifies CASSLAVSVYEQYF.

This clonotype was detected many times. The DNA for the CDR3 is TGTGCCAGCAGCTTAGGGGCTAGCGGGACATATCGAGATACGCAGTATTTT. This translates into CASSLGASGTYRDTQYF. The rearrangement uses TRBV7-6 and TRBJ2-3; TRBD2 agrees at 9 bases. The germline V gene encodes CDR1 SGHVS and CDR2 FNYEAQ. The CDR3 extends over 17 amino acids. With V trimmed by 1 base and J by 5 bases, 10 bases remained unmatched.

The table lists this clonotype with many counts. V usage is TRBV2 and J usage is TRBJ2-3; TRBD2 matches at 9 bases. J lost 2 bases, V lost 8 bases, and 8 bases had no gene match. Germline V CDR1 and CDR2: SNHLY, FYNNEI. This CDR3 region has 15 residues. The CDR3 loop reads CASRWLAGTTDTQYF. The CDR3 DNA reads as TGTGCCAGCCGGTGGCTAGCGGGGACCACAGATACGCAGTATTTT.

This clonotype was seen repeatedly, ten times or more. The chain has TRBV29-1 and TRBJ2-7, with 13 nucleotides matching TRBD2. The CDR3 consists of 15 residues. The J segment lost 4 bases and the V segment lost 1 base, leaving 4 bases of the junction unmatched. Germline V gene sequence: CDR1 SQVTM, CDR2 ANQGSEA. CDR3 in DNA: TGCAGCGTTGAAGGGACTAGCGGGAGTAGGTACGAGCAGTACTTC. Amino acid sequence: CSVEGTSGSRYEQYF.

This clonotype showed up many times. The rearrangement links TRBV20-1 to TRBJ2-5, with 7 nucleotides matching TRBD2. J gave up 2 bases and V 3 bases, and 3 bases lay outside the gene matches. This CDR3 comprises 13 residues. CDR1 and CDR2 from the germline V gene are DFQATT and SNEGSKA (reference sequence). The CDR3 coding sequence is TGCAGTGCTAGTGCTAGCGGACAAGAGACCCAGTACTTC. Translating gives CSASASGQETQYF.

In this sample, this clonotype turned up many times. The chain is built from TRBV28 and TRBJ1-4, with TRBD1 matching 10 bases. CDR3 size: 15 residues. V gave up 4 bases and J gave up 6 bases; unmatched junction bases: 5. Germline CDR1 reads MDHEN; CDR2 reads SYDVKM. CDR3 in DNA: TGTGCCAGCAGTTCGACAGGGGGCGCGGATGAAAAACTGTTTTTT. Its protein is CASSSTGGADEKLFF. The full variable domain, rest sourced from reference TRBV28 and TRBJ1-4, is DVKVTQSSRYLVKRTGEKVFLECVQDMDHENMFWYRQDPGLGLRLIYFSYDVKMKEKGDIPEGYSVSREKKERFSLILESASTNQTSMYLCASSSTGGADEKLFFGSGTQLSVL.

This clonotype showed up just a few times. The junction shows a germline mismatch at one end, possibly a read error. V and J are TRBV12-3 or TRBV12-4 and TRBJ2-2, with 7 bases that match TRBD2. This CDR3 contains 16 residues. As DNA, the CDR3 is TGTGCCGGCAGTTTAGTGGGCAGGGAGGGCGCCGGGGAGCTGTTTTTT. Protein product: CAGSLVGREGAGELFF.

This clonotype was detected ten times or more. The chain links TRBV27 to TRBJ1-1; D unresolved. Germline V gene data show CDR1 as MNHEY and CDR2 as SMNVEV (reference sequence). The CDR3 is 14 residues long. V was clipped by 3 bases and J by 1 base, with 9 bases between them. CDR3 loop: CASSFGRPNTEAFF. CDR3 sequence (DNA): TGTGCCAGCAGTTTCGGACGGCCGAACACTGAAGCTTTCTTT.